The 23 T cell receptor beta chains below all came from one sample that was sequenced in a study of blood T cell repertoires in COVID-19. TCRdb's copy holds only in-frame clones and misses some; the assay was immunoSEQ multiplex PCR. The sample includes 250,000 to 300,000 clones, about 86% of them seen just once. Sequencing input: PBMCs or T cells enriched from blood (not recorded which). All receptors derive from a man aged 25-45 years with acute COVID-19.

The chain uses TRBV2 and TRBJ2-3, with a possible D match to TRBD2 (7 bases). The V end was cut by 7 bases, the J end by 3 bases, with 20 bases between. Germline V lookup: CDR1 SNHLY, CDR2 FYNNEI. CDR3 length: 16 amino acids. CDR3 sequence: CASTKGSGRGTDTQYF. The CDR3 DNA follows: TGTGCCAGCACAAAGGGTTCAGGGAGGGGGACAGATACGCAGTATTTT.

The V gene is TRBV28, the J gene TRBJ2-3; 7 nucleotides agree with TRBD1. V shed 3 bases and J 6 bases; nucleotides not matched to a gene: 9. The V gene's germline CDR1 is MDHEN and CDR2 SYDVKM. The CDR3 is 15 residues long. The CDR3 is CASSFLGGRFDTQYF. The CDR3 region has the DNA TGTGCCAGCAGTTTTCTAGGGGGCAGGTTTGATACGCAGTATTTT.

The chain employs TRBV2 and TRBJ2-7; D ambiguous. Germline-derived CDR1 and CDR2 are SNHLY and FYNNEI. The V end was cut by 2 bases, the J end by 4 bases, with 6 bases between. The CDR3 sequence is 12 residues long. The chain's CDR3 is CASSESVYEQYV. The CDR3 DNA reads as TGTGCCAGCAGTGAATCCGTATACGAGCAGTACGTC.

The J gene is TRBJ1-6, the V gene TRBV12-5; TRBD1 matches 10 bases. The CDR3 totals 16 residues. The J segment lost 8 bases and the V segment lost 6 bases, leaving 10 bases of the junction unmatched. Germline loops: CDR1 LGHNT, CDR2 FRNRAP. CDR3 in amino acids: CASGRDRGQLYSPLHF. The CDR3 DNA is TGTGCTAGTGGCCGGGACAGGGGACAATTATATTCACCCCTCCACTTT.

This rearrangement joins TRBV5-6 to TRBJ2-5; TRBD2 matches at 7 bases. The CDR3 sequence is 14 residues long. CDR1 and CDR2 (germline): SGHDT, YYEEEE. J lost 3 bases, V lost 4 bases, and 6 bases had no gene match. The CDR3 loop reads CASSVIGTKETQYF. CDR3 nucleotide sequence: TGTGCCAGCAGCGTTATAGGGACTAAAGAGACCCAGTACTTC.

On this clone: Mismatch with germline at one junction end may stem from a read error. Other nucleotide sequences in the sample specify the same CDR3. The chain has TRBV28 and TRBJ2-4, with D tentatively TRBD2 (5 bases). Germline CDR1 reads MDHEN; CDR2 reads SYDVKM. The CDR3 is 15 residues long. Written as DNA, the CDR3 is TGTGCTAGCAGTTTTCGCGGGCTCCGTCCAAACATTCAGTACTTC. Its protein is CASSFRGLRPNIQYF.

The V gene is TRBV2, the J gene TRBJ1-4; a weak D match, TRBD1 (6 bases). Between the trimmed V and J ends, which lost 6 bases and 6 bases, there was a span of 14 bases. Looked up from germline, CDR1 is SNHLY and CDR2 is FYNNEI. The CDR3 is 14 residues long. The CDR3 nucleotides are TGTGCCAGCAGGCACGACAGGACGGATGAAAAACTGTTTTTT. It codes for CASRHDRTDEKLFF.

In this sample, this clone turned up a few times. This chain uses TRBV12-5 with TRBJ2-1, with D uncertain. The CDR3 runs 16 residues. Trimming cost V 4 bases and J 0 bases, with 13 bases left between them. Germline CDR1 is LGHNT and CDR2 is FRNRAP. CDR3 in DNA: TGTGCTAGTGGTTCCTCTAATCCTAGCTCCTACAATGAGCAGTTCTTC. The encoded protein is CASGSSNPSSYNEQFF.

The chain joins TRBV7-8 to TRBJ1-5; D gene uncertain. V lost 5 bases and J 3 bases, leaving 8 bases between the germline ends. Germline V gene data show CDR1 as SGHVS and CDR2 as FQNEAQ. CDR3 length: 13 residues. The CDR3 DNA reads as TGTGCCAGCAGCCCTAGTCCCAATCAGCCCCAGCATTTT. Its protein is CASSPSPNQPQHF.

The genes are TRBV19 and TRBJ2-3; no clear D gene. V lost 7 bases, J lost 1 base, and 6 bases lay in between. The CDR3 has 12 residues. The germline V gene encodes CDR1 LNHDA and CDR2 SQIVND (reference sequence). The CDR3 region has the DNA TGTGCCAGTAAACGGGGCACAGATACGCAGTATTTT. Translating it yields CASKRGTDTQYF.

The rearrangement links TRBV24-1 to TRBJ2-2; possibly TRBD1 for D (5 bases). The CDR3 extends over 17 amino acids. The ends were cut back, 7 bases at V and 0 bases at J, with 17 bases in the middle. In germline, CDR1 is KGHDR, CDR2 SFDVKD. CDR3 loop: CATSASPRQSNTGELFF. CDR3 nucleotide sequence: TGTGCCACCAGCGCCTCACCTCGACAGTCGAACACCGGGGAGCTGTTTTTT.

The chain is built from TRBV10-1 and TRBJ2-2; 9 bases agree with TRBD1. CDR3 length: 14 residues. J was trimmed by 6 bases and V by 4 bases; bases with no gene match: 3. Germline values: CDR1 WNHNN, CDR2 SYGVQD (reference sequence). The CDR3 coding sequence is TGCGCCAGCAGTGGGACAGGGGAAGCCGGGGAGCTGTTTTTT. Translation gives CASSGTGEAGELFF.

This sequence joins TRBV28 and TRBJ1-4, with D tentatively TRBD1 (5 bases). This CDR3 is 15 amino acids long. Germline-derived CDR1 and CDR2 are MDHEN and SYDVKM. The V gene lost 2 bases and the J gene lost 6 bases, with 13 bases spanning the gap. The CDR3 is CASSLGGSTDEKLFF. The CDR3 nucleotides are TGTGCCAGCAGTTTAGGGGGGTCGACAGATGAAAAACTGTTTTTT.

This clone came up a few times. This chain uses TRBV4-2 with TRBJ1-1, with D possibly TRBD1 on 6 matching bases. The CDR3 totals 17 residues. From germline, CDR1 is LGHNA and CDR2 YNFKEQ. V shed 0 bases and J shed 4 bases, with 18 bases lying between them. CDR3 nucleotide sequence: TGTGCCAGCAGCCAAGATGATTTGGGGGCTCGGGGCACTGAAGCTTTCTTT. Encoded protein: CASSQDDLGARGTEAFF.

J is TRBJ1-5 and V is TRBV6-5, with D possibly matching TRBD1 (6 bases). CDR1 is MNHEY, CDR2 SVGAGI, per germline. The CDR3 has 14 amino acids. V gave up 5 bases and J gave up 4 bases, with 12 bases separating them. CDR3 loop: CASSNRDGNQPQHF. The CDR3, as DNA: TGTGCCAGCAGTAACAGGGACGGTAATCAGCCCCAGCATTTT.

The V call is TRBV3-1 (or the pseudogene TRBV3-2), the J call TRBJ1-1; TRBD1 might be the D (6 bases). The CDR3 consists of 15 residues. Trimming pared 3 bases from V and 1 base from J, leaving 12 bases between. Germline V gives CDR1 LGHDT, CDR2 YNNKEL (reference sequence). As DNA, the CDR3 is TGTGCCAGCAGCCAGGGGGCGAGCAGGAACACTGAAGCTTTCTTT. It specifies CASSQGASRNTEAFF.

This rearrangement joins TRBV5-1 to TRBJ1-3; 7 nucleotides agree with TRBD1. Looked up from germline, CDR1 is SGHRS and CDR2 is YFSETQ. CDR3 length: 17 residues. V was clipped by 0 bases and J by 4 bases; unmatched bases: 10. The CDR3 region is CASSLEPTGAAGNTIYF. The CDR3 DNA is TGCGCCAGCAGCTTGGAGCCAACAGGGGCCGCCGGAAACACCATATATTTT.

In its sample, this clone was seen once. CDR3 sequence (DNA): TGTGCCAGCAGAAGTTCGGGGACAGGGATGGTGCAGTACGTC. Residues: CASRSSGTGMVQYV. V usage is TRBV28 and J usage is TRBJ2-7, with 9 bases fitting TRBD1. V lost 6 bases to trimming and J lost 9 bases; unmatched junction nucleotides: 12. Germline CDR1 reads MDHEN; CDR2 reads SYDVKM. The CDR3 loop spans 14 amino acids.

A word on this clone: At one boundary the junction diverges from the germline segment, which might be a read error. V and J are TRBV5-1 and TRBJ1-1, with a tentative D call TRBD1 (5 bases). This CDR3 has 15 residues. Germline V gene lookup returns CDR1 SGHRS and CDR2 YFSETQ. In DNA, the CDR3 is TGTGCCAGCAGCTCAGCTGACAGACCGAACACTGAAGCTTTCTTT. Protein sequence: CASSSADRPNTEAFF.

This clone was counted a few times. V is TRBV24-1 and J is TRBJ2-2; D might be TRBD1 (7 bases). The CDR3 has 17 amino acids. Trimming took 4 bases from V and 1 from J, leaving 15 bases between them. Germline CDR1 is KGHDR and CDR2 is SFDVKD. CDR3 protein: CATSDPRGDRNTGELFF. DNA for the CDR3: TGTGCCACCAGTGACCCAAGGGGGGACAGGAACACCGGGGAGCTGTTTTTT.

V and J are TRBV6-1 and TRBJ1-5; 12 bases are a match to TRBD1. The trim removed 2 bases at V and 7 bases at J, leaving 6 bases unmatched. Germline lookup yields CDR1 MNHNS and CDR2 SASEGT. The CDR3 is made up of 16 amino acids. Written as DNA, the CDR3 is TGTGCCAGCAGTGAATTGGGACAGGGGGCAAGGCAGCCCCAGCATTTT. This translates into CASSELGQGARQPQHF.

The V gene is TRBV6-5, the J gene TRBJ2-5; D remains unclear. The CDR3 runs to 15 residues. The germline gives CDR1 MNHEY, CDR2 SVGAGI. V gave up 6 bases and J gave up 0 bases, with 14 bases separating them. The CDR3: CASRPDIWNQETQYF. The CDR3 coding sequence is TGTGCCAGCAGACCCGACATATGGAACCAAGAGACCCAGTACTTC.

This chain links TRBV5-4 with TRBJ1-6; 8 nucleotides match TRBD1. V gave up 1 base and J gave up 5 bases; unmatched junction bases: 2. The CDR3 contains 15 residues. Germline V gives CDR1 SGHNT, CDR2 YYREEE (reference sequence). For the CDR3, the DNA is TGTGCCAGCAGCTTGAAACAGGGGGATAATTCACCCCTCCACTTT. The encoded protein is CASSLKQGDNSPLHF.